This T cell receptor (beta chain) stems from a study of T cell repertoires in cytomegalovirus infection. About the study: It can be stated that public TCR beta signatures indicated CMV infection as well as a matching HLA type.

MiXCR, run by TCRdb on the reads, gives a single entry per CDR3 protein. The data hold approximately 500,000 distinct CDR3 sequences, with 16% observed a single time. This clonotype was found many times. Its target is unknown. General study results and limits: The study found HLA-C-restricted CMV-specific TCR beta clonotypes dominating the ex vivo response. CMV carriers having the relevant HLA were flagged by cumulative public TCR beta family frequency.

Trimming removed 2 bases at V and 2 bases at J, with 24 bases between. CDR3 size: 19 residues. Sequencing was done on a sample of CD8+ T cells from PBMCs. The rearrangement joins TRBV12-3 or TRBV12-4 to TRBJ1-2; D is ambiguous. The source is a human donor in good health (CMV status not recorded). Some clones in this sample may be carry-over from other donors' samples. Written as DNA, the CDR3 is TGTGCCAGCAGTTTAAGCTCCTCTAGCGGTCTGGGCCCCAACTATGGCTACACCTTC. It encodes CASSLSSSSGLGPNYGYTF.